The present entry profiles one T cell receptor (beta chain) with its context. The protocol was immunoSEQ multiplex PCR, while the TCRdb copy is restricted to in-frame clones and leaves out a portion. The sample has 1,400,000 or so clones, approximately 98.5% seen once. From germline, CDR1 is MNHNY and CDR2 SVGAGI (reference sequence). The CDR3 totals 13 residues. Deletions cut 4 bases from V and 2 bases from J, with 6 bases between. This sample stems from a study of shared clonotypes between healthy human individuals. For the study at large: Donors had three CD4 naive, three CD4 memory, two CD8 naive and one CD8 memory plate apiece.

The sequence derives from a young man in good health. What was sequenced was naive CD4+ T cells sorted from blood. Documented subset: CD45RA+ positively selected. The chain links TRBV6-6 to TRBJ1-5, with a tentative D call TRBD1 (5 bases). The CDR3, as DNA: TGTGCCAGCAGTTTCAGGGGCAATCAGCCCCAGCATTTT. Amino acids: CASSFRGNQPQHF.